This record looks at one T cell receptor beta chain sequence and its context. This specimen belongs to a study of response to subunit inactivated influenza vaccine. Each CDR3 protein is one row after TCRdb ran MiXCR on the RT-PCR reads. The sample includes about 480,000 distinct CDR3 sequences, 25% seen only once; the top ten take approximately 2%. This CDR3 is built from 16 residues. Deletions cut 5 bases from V and 0 bases from J, with 15 bases between. CDR1 MDHEN and CDR2 SYDVKM come from the germline V gene. The origin of this receptor is a man in his fifties or sixties who received an inactivated influenza vaccine. This chain connects TRBV28 to TRBJ2-3; D is undetermined. Sequenced here: CD4+ T cells sorted from PBMCs, sampled more than 4 days after vaccination. The CDR3 sequence is CASSTDTELSTDTQYF. CDR3 in DNA: TGTGCCAGCAGTACCGATACCGAGCTCAGCACAGATACGCAGTATTTT.